One sample yielded the 23 T cell receptor beta chains listed below, sequenced in a study of cytomegalovirus exposure and HLA in healthy donors. Clones were read by immunoSEQ multiplex PCR, and TCRdb kept only the in-frame ones, dropping some. The sample carries some 310,000 clones, roughly 90% recorded once. Sequenced material: PBMCs. These receptors originate from a man aged 25 to 45 in good health and CMV-seronegative.

The chain combines TRBV6-4 with TRBJ1-3, with TRBD1 as a possible D gene (5 bases). Germline CDR1 reads MRHNA; CDR2 reads SNTAGT. The CDR3 spans 14 residues. Trimming removed 7 bases at V and 4 bases at J, with 14 bases between. CDR3 residues: CASMTRARGNTIYF. CDR3 DNA: TGTGCCAGCATGACCAGGGCGAGGGGAAACACCATATATTTT.

The chain employs TRBV29-1 and TRBJ2-1; TRBD2 aligns across 10 bases. V lost 6 bases, J lost 4 bases, and 3 bases stayed unmatched. The CDR3 runs to 13 residues. CDR1 and CDR2 from the germline V gene are SQVTM and ANQGSEA. CDR3 bases: TGCAGCGTCAGCGGGGGGGGTTACAATGAGCAGTTCTTC. This sequence encodes CSVSGGGYNEQFF.

This clone showed up just a few times. The V and J genes are TRBV7-9 and TRBJ1-1, with D tentatively TRBD1 (6 bases). Trimming took off 6 bases at V and 1 base at J, with 12 bases between the two ends. From germline, CDR1 is SEHNR and CDR2 FQNEAQ (reference sequence). The CDR3 has 14 residues. The CDR3 protein is CASRKTGPNTEAFF. CDR3 nucleotides: TGTGCCAGCAGAAAGACAGGACCGAACACTGAAGCTTTCTTT. Full variable domain (outside the CDR3, taken from reference TRBV7-9 and TRBJ1-1): DTGVSQNPRHKITKRGQNVTFRCDPISEHNRLYWYRQTLGQGPEFLTYFQNEAQLEKSRLLSDRFSAERPKGSFSTLEIQRTEQGDSAMYLCASRKTGPNTEAFFGQGTRLTVV.

The chain has TRBV6-6 and TRBJ1-2; perhaps TRBD1 as D (6 bases). Germline V gene data show CDR1 as MNHNY and CDR2 as SVGAGI (reference sequence). This CDR3 spans 15 amino acids. The V end was cut by 6 bases, the J end by 2 bases, with 16 bases between. The chain's CDR3 is CASSPGQNLNYGYTF. CDR3 nucleotides: TGTGCCAGCAGCCCCGGACAGAACCTAAACTATGGCTACACCTTC.

The chain has TRBV7-2 and TRBJ2-2; the D is unclear. Trimming left V 5 bases short and J 1 base short, with 8 bases between. Looked up from germline, CDR1 is SGHTA and CDR2 is FQGNSA. CDR3 length: 14 residues. For the CDR3, the DNA is TGTGCCAGCAGCCTGGCCCTGAACACCGGGGAGCTGTTTTTT. This sequence encodes CASSLALNTGELFF.

The J gene is TRBJ2-1, the V gene TRBV2; D not resolved. CDR1 is SNHLY and CDR2 is FYNNEI in the germline V gene. Trimming took off 5 bases at V and 8 bases at J, with 19 bases between the two ends. The CDR3 sequence is 15 residues long. CDR3 loop: CASSMYGISADEQFF. CDR3 coding DNA: TGTGCCAGCAGTATGTATGGTATTTCTGCGGATGAGCAGTTCTTC.

The gene calls are TRBV27 and TRBJ2-7; D ambiguous. This CDR3 has 12 amino acids. CDR1 is MNHEY, CDR2 SMNVEV, per germline (reference sequence). Trimming shortened V by 5 bases and J by 6 bases, and 11 bases separated the two germline ends. CDR3 bases: TGTGCCAGCAGTCTCCTCGGTGGCGAGCAGTACTTC. Translation: CASSLLGGEQYF.

The gene calls are TRBV9 and TRBJ2-1, with 7 bases identical to TRBD2. Per germline, CDR1 SGDLS and CDR2 YYNGEE. CDR3 size: 16 residues. J lost 7 bases, V lost 0 bases, and 10 bases had no gene match. This CDR3 is CASSVARASGGNEQFF. CDR3 in DNA: TGTGCCAGCAGCGTAGCTCGGGCTAGCGGAGGTAATGAGCAGTTCTTC. Looking up the rest from reference TRBV9 and TRBJ2-1 gives the full variable domain: DSGVTQTPKHLITATGQRVTLRCSPRSGDLSVYWYQQSLDQGLQFLIQYYNGEERAKGNILERFSAQQFPDLHSELNLSSLELGDSALYFCASSVARASGGNEQFFGPGTRLTVL.

This clone was counted a few times. This chain connects TRBV5-7 to TRBJ2-1; the match to TRBD2 covers 9 bases. TRBV5-7 belongs to the ORF category, with a function that is uncertain. J lost 5 bases, V lost 9 bases, and 6 bases had no gene match. The CDR3 has 13 amino acids. CDR3 loop: CATGGTSNNEQFF. CDR3 nucleotides: TGTGCCACCGGGGGGACTAGCAACAATGAGCAGTTCTTC.

The V and J genes are TRBV6-5 and TRBJ2-5, with D maybe TRBD1 (6 bases). V lost 6 bases and J 5 bases, leaving 19 bases between the germline ends. The CDR3 contains 15 residues. CDR1 is MNHEY, CDR2 SVGAGI, per germline. CDR3 protein: CASRSGTRRSETQYF. In DNA, the CDR3 is TGTGCCAGCAGATCCGGGACAAGGAGGTCGGAGACCCAGTACTTC.

The chain joins TRBV11-3 to TRBJ2-5, with D possibly TRBD1 on 6 matching bases. The V end was cut by 5 bases, the J end by 3 bases, with 10 bases between. Germline-derived CDR1 and CDR2 are SGHNT and YENEEA. The CDR3 spans 13 residues. In nucleotides, the CDR3 is TGTGCCAGCAGCCCAACAGGGAAAGAGACCCAGTACTTC. Its translation: CASSPTGKETQYF.

This rearrangement joins TRBV5-1 to TRBJ1-4, with D maybe TRBD1 (6 bases). CDR1 and CDR2 (germline): SGHRS, YFSETQ. Deletions cut 5 bases from V and 6 bases from J, with 11 bases between. The CDR3 is made up of 13 amino acids. For the CDR3, the DNA is TGCGCCAGCAGTCTTAACAGGGATGAAAAACTGTTTTTT. This translates into CASSLNRDEKLFF. The full variable domain, completed using reference TRBV5-1 and TRBJ1-4, is KAGVTQTPRYLIKTRGQQVTLSCSPISGHRSVSWYQQTPGQGLQFLFEYFSETQRNKGNFPGRFSGRQFSNSRSEMNVSTLELGDSALYLCASSLNRDEKLFFGSGTQLSVL.

CDR3 amino acids: CASSFTSGGDTQYF. Here the CDR3 DNA reads TGTGCCAGCAGCTTTACTAGCGGGGGAGATACGCAGTATTTT. The chain recombines TRBV5-6 with TRBJ2-3, with 11 bases fitting TRBD2. The germline V gene has CDR1 SGHDT and CDR2 YYEEEE. The ends lost 2 bases at V and 5 bases at J; junction bases unmatched: 1. The CDR3 spans 14 residues.

This chain joins TRBV7-9 and TRBJ2-3; 9 nucleotides agree with TRBD1. Germline CDR1 and CDR2: SEHNR and FQNEAQ (reference sequence). Trimming removed 4 bases from V and 15 bases from J; junction bases left unmatched: 11. The CDR3 covers 13 residues. CDR3 bases: TGTGCCAGCAGCTCGACAGGGGGACCCGGTCCCTATTTT. This sequence encodes CASSSTGGPGPYF.

The chain couples TRBV7-2 to TRBJ2-3; TRBD2 matches 7 bases. Germline V lookup: CDR1 SGHTA, CDR2 FQGNSA. The CDR3 has 15 residues. J lost 4 bases, V lost 6 bases, and 10 bases had no gene match. The CDR3 protein is CASSLVAGHPDTQYF. The CDR3 DNA reads as TGTGCCAGCAGTTTGGTAGCGGGTCATCCAGATACGCAGTATTTT.

This chain links TRBV7-9 with TRBJ2-1; D is perhaps TRBD2 (7 bases). Germline values: CDR1 SEHNR, CDR2 FQNEAQ (reference sequence). Trimming took 3 bases from V and 3 from J, leaving 12 bases between them. The CDR3 loop spans 15 amino acids. The CDR3 region is CASSLAGAFYNEQFF. The CDR3 nucleotides are TGTGCCAGCAGCTTGGCGGGGGCGTTCTACAATGAGCAGTTCTTC.

V and J are TRBV18 and TRBJ1-5; the D gene is possibly TRBD1 (6 bases). Trimming pared 4 bases from V and 6 bases from J, leaving 19 bases between. This CDR3 has 16 amino acids. The germline V gene encodes CDR1 KGHSH and CDR2 LQKENI. CDR3 loop: CASSQDRPGFGQPQHF. Here the CDR3 DNA reads TGTGCCAGCTCACAGGACAGACCGGGTTTTGGTCAGCCCCAGCATTTT.

The J gene is TRBJ2-7, the V gene TRBV2; the D gene is possibly TRBD2 (5 bases). CDR1 and CDR2 from the germline V gene are SNHLY and FYNNEI. This CDR3 is 14 amino acids long. V lost 6 bases and J lost 0, with 12 bases in between. The CDR3 coding sequence is TGTGCCAGCAGGGATGAGCGGATCTCCTACGAGCAGTACTTC. Amino acid sequence: CASRDERISYEQYF.

As for this clone: The final CDR3 position lacks the conserved phenylalanine or tryptophan, pointing to a likely read error. The J gene is TRBJ2-7, the V gene TRBV4-1; 11 nucleotides align to TRBD1. The CDR3 totals 15 residues. J lost 4 bases, V lost 4 bases, and 6 bases had no gene match. Per germline, CDR1 MGHRA and CDR2 YSYEKL. In nucleotides, the CDR3 is TGCGCCAGCAGCCCCGGACAGGGGGCATCGTACGAGCAGTACCTC. It specifies CASSPGQGASYEQYL.

This clone was counted once. V usage is TRBV6-1 and J usage is TRBJ2-7; D unclear. Germline V gives CDR1 MNHNS, CDR2 SASEGT. This CDR3 contains 12 residues. The ends were cut back, 11 bases at V and 1 base at J, with 12 bases in the middle. In DNA form, the CDR3 reads TGTGCCGCCTCCGGTTTTTCCTACGAGCAGTACTTC. As protein: CAASGFSYEQYF.

The chain carries TRBV18 and TRBJ2-7; tentatively, D is TRBD2 (6 bases). V shed 6 bases and J shed 4 bases, with 19 bases lying between them. The germline CDR1 and CDR2 sequences are KGHSH and LQKENI. This CDR3 is 15 amino acids long. The chain's CDR3 is CASSLDGSLAYEQYF. CDR3 DNA sequence: TGTGCCAGCTCCCTGGACGGAAGCCTAGCGTACGAGCAGTACTTC.

This clone was detected only once. The V and J genes are TRBV27 and TRBJ1-1; a weak D match, TRBD1 (5 bases). Germline V gene data show CDR1 as MNHEY and CDR2 as SMNVEV (reference sequence). With 2 bases removed from V and 1 base from J, the gap between germline ends came to 17 bases. The CDR3 has 17 amino acids. The CDR3 bases are TGTGCCAGCAGTTTACGCCGAGTGGGGGGAGAGAACACTGAAGCTTTCTTT. Protein: CASSLRRVGGENTEAFF.

This clone was observed once. The J gene is TRBJ1-1, the V gene TRBV7-2; 8 bases map to TRBD1. J lost 0 bases, V lost 5 bases, and 5 bases had no gene match. Germline V gene lookup returns CDR1 SGHTA and CDR2 FQGNSA. This CDR3 is 15 amino acids long. This CDR3 reads CASSPRQGMNTEAFF. For the CDR3, the DNA is TGTGCCAGCAGCCCAAGACAGGGGATGAACACTGAAGCTTTCTTT. The full variable domain, its missing parts supplied by reference TRBV7-2 and TRBJ1-1, is GAGVSQSPSNKVTEKGKDVELRCDPISGHTALYWYRQSLGQGLEFLIYFQGNSAPDKSGLPSDRFSAERTGGSVSTLTIQRTQQEDSAVYLCASSPRQGMNTEAFFGQGTRLTVV.